This TCR beta chain was recorded in a study of CD8 T cells in ankylosing spondylitis. The J segment lost 6 bases and the V segment lost 3 bases, leaving 7 bases of the junction unmatched. Germline V gives CDR1 SGDLS, CDR2 YYNGEE. The CDR3 has 15 residues. This clonotype has a handful of counts. TCRdb processed the 5' RACE reads anew with MiXCR; each CDR3 protein has one entry. The sample has under 200,000 distinct CDR3 sequences; 9.8% are singletons. The sequenced sample was blood, either unsorted or a sorted T cell fraction (not recorded which). The rearrangement joins TRBV9 to TRBJ2-7; 12 positions match TRBD2. The TCR comes from a female donor with ankylosing spondylitis or in good health (not recorded which). The CDR3 nucleotides are TGTGCCAGCAGCGCCGGACTAGCGGGAATGGGCGAGCAGTACTTC. Translating gives CASSAGLAGMGEQYF.